These 23 T cell receptor beta chains came from one sample sequenced in a study of T cell repertoires in cytomegalovirus infection. TCRdb fed the reads into MiXCR, producing one record per CDR3 protein. This sample has approximately 250,000 distinct CDR3 sequences, with 5% to 8.5% found just once. Material for sequencing was PBMCs. These TCRs come from a human donor in good health (CMV status not recorded). Some clones in this sample may be carry-over from other donors' samples.

Regarding this clonotype: A much more abundant neighbour one base away suggests this may be a read error. V usage is TRBV29-1 and J usage is TRBJ1-4; tentatively, D is TRBD1 (5 bases). V shed 3 bases and J shed 9 bases, with 17 bases lying between them. This CDR3 comprises 14 residues. Per germline, CDR1 SQVTM and CDR2 ANQGSEA. The CDR3, as DNA: TGCAGCGTTGACGGCGGTCAGGGAGGTAAAAAACTGTTTTTT. Encoded protein: CSVDGGQGGKKLFF.

This clonotype has a count of ten or more. The V gene is TRBV7-2, the J gene TRBJ2-7, with D perhaps assigned TRBD1 or TRBD2 (5 bases each). The CDR3 is made up of 16 amino acids. Trimming took 0 bases from V and 4 from J, leaving 16 bases between them. Germline V gives CDR1 SGHTA, CDR2 FQGNSA. The CDR3 region has the DNA TGTGCCAGCAGCTTAGCGGGGACGGCCGAAGAATACGAGCAGTACTTC. Protein product: CASSLAGTAEEYEQYF. Using reference TRBV7-2 and TRBJ2-7 for the parts outside the CDR3, the full variable domain is GAGVSQSPSNKVTEKGKDVELRCDPISGHTALYWYRQSLGQGLEFLIYFQGNSAPDKSGLPSDRFSAERTGGSVSTLTIQRTQQEDSAVYLCASSLAGTAEEYEQYFGPGTRLTVT.

This clonotype was detected many times. At one boundary the junction diverges from the germline segment, which might be a read error. This chain links TRBV7-2 with TRBJ1-1, with TRBD1 matching over 7 bases. Germline assignment: CDR1 SGHTA and CDR2 FQGNSA. The CDR3 spans 12 residues. The CDR3 loop is CASSLYSGTVSF. CDR3 DNA: TGTGCCAGCAGCTTGTATTCCGGGACAGTCTCCTTT.

At least ten counts were recorded for this clonotype. The V call is TRBV6-1, the J call TRBJ1-1; D not resolved. Trimming removed 4 bases from V and 1 base from J, with 10 bases in between. This CDR3 contains 14 residues. The V gene's germline CDR1 is MNHNS and CDR2 SASEGT. Here the CDR3 DNA reads TGTGCCAGCAGTGTTTCCCGGACGAACACTGAAGCTTTCTTT. Amino acid sequence: CASSVSRTNTEAFF.

This clonotype was seen repeatedly, ten times or more. This chain connects TRBV28 to TRBJ1-2, with 7 bases lining up with TRBD1. Germline V lookup: CDR1 MDHEN, CDR2 SYDVKM. Trimming took 10 bases from V and 4 from J; bases not matched to a gene: 6. The CDR3 consists of 12 residues. The CDR3 region is CATRGQLYGYTF. The CDR3 region has the DNA TGTGCCACCAGGGGACAGCTCTATGGCTACACCTTC.

In this sample, this clonotype turned up many times. CDR3 coding DNA: TGTGCCAGCAGTTTAATTGGTGTGGGGACCGGGGAGCTGTTTTTT. Its protein product is CASSLIGVGTGELFF. The V and J genes are TRBV28 and TRBJ2-2; unclear D gene. Trimming pared 2 bases from V and 5 bases from J, leaving 12 bases between. CDR1 is MDHEN and CDR2 is SYDVKM in the germline V gene. This CDR3 has 15 residues.

This clonotype was detected ten times or more. V gene TRBV29-1 combines with J gene TRBJ1-1, with TRBD1 matching over 7 bases. Germline loops: CDR1 SQVTM, CDR2 ANQGSEA. The length of the CDR3 is 13 residues. The trim removed 5 bases at V and 1 base at J, leaving 4 bases unmatched. The CDR3 nucleotides are TGCAGCGTTTCACGGACAGGGAACACTGAAGCTTTCTTT. Residues: CSVSRTGNTEAFF. Supplemented by reference TRBV29-1 and TRBJ1-1, the full variable domain reads SAVISQKPSRDICQRGTSLTIQCQVDSQVTMMFWYRQQPGQSLTLIATANQGSEATYESGFVIDKFPISRPNLTFSTLTVSNMSPEDSSIYLCSVSRTGNTEAFFGQGTRLTVV.

This clonotype was observed many times. The J gene is TRBJ2-3, the V gene TRBV7-2; D gene ambiguous. V gave up 5 bases and J gave up 4 bases, with 10 bases separating them. Germline V gene lookup returns CDR1 SGHTA and CDR2 FQGNSA. CDR3 length equals 13 residues. The CDR3, as DNA: TGTGCCAGCAGCCCCCCAGATCCAGATACGCAGTATTTT. This gives the protein CASSPPDPDTQYF. Based on the CDR3 plus reference TRBV7-2 and TRBJ2-3, the full variable domain is GAGVSQSPSNKVTEKGKDVELRCDPISGHTALYWYRQSLGQGLEFLIYFQGNSAPDKSGLPSDRFSAERTGGSVSTLTIQRTQQEDSAVYLCASSPPDPDTQYFGPGTRLTVL.

Many counts were recorded for this clonotype. This chain links TRBV29-1 with TRBJ1-6, with D possibly matching TRBD1 (5 bases). The CDR3 extends over 13 amino acids. Germline lookup yields CDR1 SQVTM and CDR2 ANQGSEA. The V and J ends lost 1 base and 6 bases respectively, with 7 bases between them. In DNA, the CDR3 is TGCAGCGTTGAAGTCGGGGGTAATTCACCCCTCCACTTT. It yields the protein CSVEVGGNSPLHF.

This clonotype has at least ten counts. The rearrangement uses TRBV7-2 and TRBJ2-1; 8 nucleotides line up with TRBD1. The trim removed 2 bases at V and 5 bases at J, leaving 5 bases unmatched. The CDR3 is made up of 15 amino acids. Germline V gene sequence: CDR1 SGHTA, CDR2 FQGNSA. CDR3 amino acids: CASSLWDRSDNEQFF. CDR3 sequence (DNA): TGTGCCAGCAGCTTATGGGACAGGTCCGACAATGAGCAGTTCTTC.

In this sample, this clonotype turned up many times. J is TRBJ2-7 and V is TRBV5-5, with D possibly called TRBD1 or TRBD2 (5 bases each). The CDR3 has 15 residues. The germline V gene encodes CDR1 SGHKS and CDR2 YYEKEE (reference sequence). The V end was cut by 1 base, the J end by 1 base, with 12 bases between. This CDR3 is CASSLSWDRSYEQYF. DNA of the CDR3: TGTGCCAGCAGCTTGTCCTGGGACCGATCCTACGAGCAGTACTTC.

This clonotype was observed a handful of times. The V call is TRBV4-1, the J call TRBJ1-6, with a tentative D call TRBD1 (5 bases). Germline loops: CDR1 MGHRA, CDR2 YSYEKL. The length of the CDR3 is 17 residues. V lost 7 bases, J lost 0 bases, and 16 bases lay in between. The chain's CDR3 is CASNLPGQSSYNSPLHF. The DNA for the CDR3 is TGCGCCAGCAACCTGCCCGGACAAAGCTCCTATAATTCACCCCTCCACTTT.

The chain recombines TRBV5-1 with TRBJ1-1, with D possibly TRBD1 on 5 matching bases. CDR3 length: 16 amino acids. Germline CDR1 and CDR2: SGHRS and YFSETQ. Trimming took off 0 bases at V and 0 bases at J, with 12 bases between the two ends. CDR3 DNA sequence: TGCGCCAGCAGCTTGGCCGTCACAGGATTGAACACTGAAGCTTTCTTT. Its translation is CASSLAVTGLNTEAFF. The full variable domain, with the rest looked up from reference TRBV5-1 and TRBJ1-1, is KAGVTQTPRYLIKTRGQQVTLSCSPISGHRSVSWYQQTPGQGLQFLFEYFSETQRNKGNFPGRFSGRQFSNSRSEMNVSTLELGDSALYLCASSLAVTGLNTEAFFGQGTRLTVV.

This clonotype was found many times. This chain uses TRBV7-2 with TRBJ1-1, with TRBD1 matching 7 bases. J gave up 8 bases and V 2 bases, and 5 bases lay outside the gene matches. The CDR3 covers 13 residues. Germline V gives CDR1 SGHTA, CDR2 FQGNSA. The CDR3 sequence is CASSLKTGLEAFF. Written as DNA, the CDR3 is TGTGCCAGCAGCTTAAAGACAGGGTTGGAAGCTTTCTTT.

This clonotype has a handful of counts. The chain couples TRBV29-1 to TRBJ2-7; no definite D call. Trimming left V 4 bases short and J 4 bases short, with 8 bases between. The germline V gene encodes CDR1 SQVTM and CDR2 ANQGSEA. The CDR3 covers 11 residues. The CDR3 is CSVVSLYEQYF. CDR3 nucleotide sequence: TGCAGCGTTGTTTCCCTTTACGAGCAGTACTTC.

The sample holds many counts of this clonotype. The chain is built from TRBV7-2 and TRBJ2-3, with TRBD1 as a possible D gene (6 bases). Germline lookup yields CDR1 SGHTA and CDR2 FQGNSA. Trimming took off 4 bases at V and 4 bases at J, with 18 bases between the two ends. This CDR3 has 16 amino acids. The CDR3 DNA reads TGTGCCAGCAGCTGGGGGAACAGGGTACGGGCAGATACGCAGTATTTT. This codes for CASSWGNRVRADTQYF.

This clonotype was seen ten or more times. This chain joins TRBV12-3 or TRBV12-4 and TRBJ2-1; tentatively, D is TRBD1 or TRBD2 (7 bases each). Trimming took 3 bases from V and 4 from J, leaving 19 bases between them. The length of the CDR3 is 17 residues. CDR3 DNA: TGTGCCAGCAGTTTTGGTGAAGGCAGGGGGGGTTACAATGAGCAGTTCTTC. Protein: CASSFGEGRGGYNEQFF.

This clonotype was observed at least ten times. This rearrangement joins TRBV5-6 to TRBJ1-5; a possible D gene is TRBD1 (5 bases). CDR1 and CDR2 (germline): SGHDT, YYEEEE. The CDR3 runs to 14 residues. Trimming took 4 bases from V and 8 from J, leaving 16 bases between them. CDR3 amino acids: CASSQEGTEKPQHF. In DNA form, the CDR3 reads TGTGCCAGCAGCCAAGAGGGGACGGAGAAGCCCCAGCATTTT.

This clonotype was observed a handful of times. The chain carries TRBV19 and TRBJ2-7; D is unresolved. CDR3 length: 11 residues. CDR1 and CDR2 from the germline V gene are LNHDA and SQIVND (reference sequence). Trimming stripped 3 bases from V and 7 bases from J, with 7 bases between. The DNA of the CDR3 is TGTGCCAGTAGTATGGATAGAGAGCAGTACTTC. This codes for CASSMDREQYF.

This clonotype was observed many times. V is TRBV7-2 and J is TRBJ2-1, with D possibly being TRBD1 (6 bases). The CDR3 has 13 amino acids. Trimming took off 11 bases at V and 10 bases at J, with 21 bases between the two ends. The germline V gene encodes CDR1 SGHTA and CDR2 FQGNSA. Here the CDR3 reads CASQGQGLGEQFF. In DNA, the CDR3 is TGTGCCTCCCAGGGGCAGGGTCTTGGGGAGCAGTTCTTC.

The rearrangement joins TRBV7-4 to TRBJ2-5; D remains ambiguous. In germline, CDR1 is SGHVT, CDR2 SQSDAQ. V dropped 6 bases and J dropped 2 bases, with 13 bases sitting between them. CDR3 length: 14 amino acids. Written as DNA, the CDR3 is TGTGCCAGCAGTTCACCAGGACGTCAAGAGACCCAGTACTTC. Encoded protein: CASSSPGRQETQYF. The complete variable domain, with remaining parts taken from reference TRBV7-4 and TRBJ2-5, reads GAGVSQSPRYKVAKRGRDVALRCDSISGHVTLYWYRQTLGQGSEVLTYSQSDAQRDKSGRPSGRFSAERPERSVSTLKIQRTEQGDSAVYLCASSSPGRQETQYFGPGTRLLVL.

This clonotype was picked up a small number of times. V and J are TRBV11-2 and TRBJ2-2; 16 bases agree with TRBD2. Germline values: CDR1 SGHAT, CDR2 FQNNGV. There are 19 residues in the CDR3. The junction had 6 bases not matched to a gene; V was cut back by 1 base and J by 4 bases. The chain's CDR3 is CASSLGGLAGGLSTGELFF. The CDR3 DNA reads as TGTGCCAGCAGCTTAGGGGGACTAGCGGGGGGGCTGAGCACCGGGGAGCTGTTTTTT.

This clonotype appeared many times. The J gene is TRBJ1-6, the V gene TRBV7-2, with 9 nucleotides matching TRBD1. The CDR3 extends over 14 amino acids. The ends lost 5 bases at V and 9 bases at J; junction bases unmatched: 5. Germline lookup yields CDR1 SGHTA and CDR2 FQGNSA. Here the CDR3 DNA reads TGTGCCAGCAGCCTGGGGACAGGGCTTTCACCCCTCCACTTT. This gives the protein CASSLGTGLSPLHF.